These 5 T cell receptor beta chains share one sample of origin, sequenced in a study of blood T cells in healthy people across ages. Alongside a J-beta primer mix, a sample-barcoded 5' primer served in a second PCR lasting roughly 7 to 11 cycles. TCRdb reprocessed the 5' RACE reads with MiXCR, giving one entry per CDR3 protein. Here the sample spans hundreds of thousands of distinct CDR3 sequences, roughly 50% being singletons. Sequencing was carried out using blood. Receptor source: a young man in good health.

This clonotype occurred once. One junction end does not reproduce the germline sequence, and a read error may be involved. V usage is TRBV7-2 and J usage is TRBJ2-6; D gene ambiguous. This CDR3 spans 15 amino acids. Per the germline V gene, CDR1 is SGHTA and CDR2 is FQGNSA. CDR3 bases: TGCGCCAGCAGCTTGTTCTACTCTGGGGCCAACGTCCTGACTTTC. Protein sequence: CASSLFYSGANVLTF.

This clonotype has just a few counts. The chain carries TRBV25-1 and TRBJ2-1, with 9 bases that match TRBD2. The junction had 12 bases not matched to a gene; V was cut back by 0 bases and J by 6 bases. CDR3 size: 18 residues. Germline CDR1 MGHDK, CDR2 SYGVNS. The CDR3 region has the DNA TGTGCCAGCAGTGAATACCTGGTGTTAGCGGGAGACACCAATGAGCAGTTCTTC. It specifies CASSEYLVLAGDTNEQFF.

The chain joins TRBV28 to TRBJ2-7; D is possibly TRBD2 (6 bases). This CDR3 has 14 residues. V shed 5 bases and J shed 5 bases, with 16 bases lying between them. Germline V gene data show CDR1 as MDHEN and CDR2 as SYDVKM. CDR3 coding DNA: TGTGCCAGCAGTGTTCCACCGGGAGTAAACGAGCAGTACTTC. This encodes CASSVPPGVNEQYF.

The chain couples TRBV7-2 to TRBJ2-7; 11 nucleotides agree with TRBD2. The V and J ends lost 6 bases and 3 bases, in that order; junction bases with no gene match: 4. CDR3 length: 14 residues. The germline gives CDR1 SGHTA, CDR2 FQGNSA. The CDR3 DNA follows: TGTGCCAGCAGTTATAGCGGGAGGGGCTACGAGCAGTACTTC. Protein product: CASSYSGRGYEQYF.

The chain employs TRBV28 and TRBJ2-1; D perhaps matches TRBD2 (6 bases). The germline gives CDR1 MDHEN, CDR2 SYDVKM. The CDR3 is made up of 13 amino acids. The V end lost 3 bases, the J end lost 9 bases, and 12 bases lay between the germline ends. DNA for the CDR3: TGTGCCAGCAGTTTTACTAGCTTTGGTGAGCAGTTCTTC. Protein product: CASSFTSFGEQFF.